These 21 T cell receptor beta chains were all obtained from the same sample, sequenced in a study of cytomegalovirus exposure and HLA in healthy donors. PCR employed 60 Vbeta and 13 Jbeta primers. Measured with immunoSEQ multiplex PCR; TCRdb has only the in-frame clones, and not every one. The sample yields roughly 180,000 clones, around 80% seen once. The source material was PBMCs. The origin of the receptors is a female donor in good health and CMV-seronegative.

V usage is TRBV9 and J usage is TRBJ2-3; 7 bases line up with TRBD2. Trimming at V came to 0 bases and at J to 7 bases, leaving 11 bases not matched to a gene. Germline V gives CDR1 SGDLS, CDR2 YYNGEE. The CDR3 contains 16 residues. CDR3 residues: CASSVAEGERGYTQYF. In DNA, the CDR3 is TGTGCCAGCAGCGTAGCTGAGGGTGAGCGGGGATATACGCAGTATTTT.

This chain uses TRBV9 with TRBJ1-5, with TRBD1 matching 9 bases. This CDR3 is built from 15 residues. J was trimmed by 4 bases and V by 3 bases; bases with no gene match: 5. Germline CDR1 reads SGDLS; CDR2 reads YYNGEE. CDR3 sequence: CASSARGTGNQPQHF. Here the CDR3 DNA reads TGTGCCAGCAGCGCCCGCGGGACAGGGAATCAGCCCCAGCATTTT.

CDR3 sequence reads: CASSTTGSGANVLTF. The CDR3 region has the DNA TGTGCCAGTAGTACAACAGGCTCTGGGGCCAACGTCCTGACTTTC. The chain carries TRBV19 and TRBJ2-6; possible D gene TRBD1, 5 bases. Germline CDR1 is LNHDA and CDR2 is SQIVND (reference sequence). V lost 4 bases to trimming and J lost 0 bases, with 7 bases between them. The length of the CDR3 is 15 residues.

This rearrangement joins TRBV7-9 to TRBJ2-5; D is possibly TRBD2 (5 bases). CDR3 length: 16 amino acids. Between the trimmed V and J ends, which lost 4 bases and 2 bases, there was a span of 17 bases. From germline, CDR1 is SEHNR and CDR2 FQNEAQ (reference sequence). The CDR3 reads CASSSPKAALQETQYF. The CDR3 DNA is TGTGCCAGCAGCTCCCCCAAAGCGGCCCTACAAGAGACCCAGTACTTC.

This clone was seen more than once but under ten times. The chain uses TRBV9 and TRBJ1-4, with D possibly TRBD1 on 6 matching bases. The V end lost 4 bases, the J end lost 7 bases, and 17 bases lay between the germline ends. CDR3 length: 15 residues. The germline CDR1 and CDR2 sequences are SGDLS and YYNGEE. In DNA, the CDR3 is TGTGCCAGCAGCCCTCAGGGGTTCATTAGTGAAAAACTGTTTTTT. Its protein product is CASSPQGFISEKLFF.

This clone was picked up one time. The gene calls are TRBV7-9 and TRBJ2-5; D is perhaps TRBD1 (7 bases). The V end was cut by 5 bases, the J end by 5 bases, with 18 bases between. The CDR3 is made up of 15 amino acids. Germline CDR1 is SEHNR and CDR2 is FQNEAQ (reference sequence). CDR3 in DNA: TGTGCCAGCAGCCCGGGGGTAGGGGGCAAGGAGACCCAGTACTTC. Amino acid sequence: CASSPGVGGKETQYF.

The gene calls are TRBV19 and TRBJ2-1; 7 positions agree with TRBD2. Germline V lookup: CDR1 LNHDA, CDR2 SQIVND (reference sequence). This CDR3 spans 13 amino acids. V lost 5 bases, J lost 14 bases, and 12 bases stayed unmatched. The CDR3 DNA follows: TGTGCCAGTAGTCCCGGGGGGTCCCTAGGGAAGTTCTTC. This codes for CASSPGGSLGKFF.

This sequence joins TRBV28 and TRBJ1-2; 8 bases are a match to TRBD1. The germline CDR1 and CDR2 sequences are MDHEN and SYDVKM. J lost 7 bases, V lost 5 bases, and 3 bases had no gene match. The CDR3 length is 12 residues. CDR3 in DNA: TGTGCCAGCAGTCCAGGGGGCGGTGGCTACACCTTC. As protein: CASSPGGGGYTF.

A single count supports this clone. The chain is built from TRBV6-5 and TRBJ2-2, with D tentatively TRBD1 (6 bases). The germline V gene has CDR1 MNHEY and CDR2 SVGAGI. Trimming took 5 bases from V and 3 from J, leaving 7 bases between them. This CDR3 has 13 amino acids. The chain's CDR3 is CASSTGYTGELFF. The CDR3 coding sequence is TGTGCCAGCAGTACAGGGTACACCGGGGAGCTGTTTTTT.

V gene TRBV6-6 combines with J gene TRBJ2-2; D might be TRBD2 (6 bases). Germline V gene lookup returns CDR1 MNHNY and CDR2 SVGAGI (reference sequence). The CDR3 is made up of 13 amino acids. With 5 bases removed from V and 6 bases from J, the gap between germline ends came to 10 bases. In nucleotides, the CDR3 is TGTGCCAGCAGTGAGTGGGAGGCCGGGGAGCTGTTTTTT. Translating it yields CASSEWEAGELFF.

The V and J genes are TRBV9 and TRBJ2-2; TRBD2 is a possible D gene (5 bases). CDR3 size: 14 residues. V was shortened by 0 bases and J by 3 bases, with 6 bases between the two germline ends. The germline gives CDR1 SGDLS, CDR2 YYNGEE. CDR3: CASSVGGYTGELFF. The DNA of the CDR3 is TGTGCCAGCAGCGTAGGAGGGTACACCGGGGAGCTGTTTTTT.

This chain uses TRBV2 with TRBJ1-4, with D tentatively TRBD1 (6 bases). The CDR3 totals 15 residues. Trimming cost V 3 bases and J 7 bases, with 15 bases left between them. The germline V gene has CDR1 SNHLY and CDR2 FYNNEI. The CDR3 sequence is CASSELQGWSEKLFF. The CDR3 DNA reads TGTGCCAGCAGTGAGCTTCAGGGGTGGAGTGAAAAACTGTTTTTT.

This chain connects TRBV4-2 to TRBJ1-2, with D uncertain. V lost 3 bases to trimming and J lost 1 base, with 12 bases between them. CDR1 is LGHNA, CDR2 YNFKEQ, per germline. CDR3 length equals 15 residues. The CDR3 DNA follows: TGTGCCAGCAGCCACCGGGAGAGCCTTAACTATGGCTACACCTTC. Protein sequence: CASSHRESLNYGYTF.

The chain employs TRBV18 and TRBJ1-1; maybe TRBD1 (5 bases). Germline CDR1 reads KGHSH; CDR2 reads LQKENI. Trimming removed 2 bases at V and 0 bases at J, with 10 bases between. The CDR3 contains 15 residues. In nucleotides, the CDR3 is TGTGCCAGCTCACCAGGGGGGGTCATGAACACTGAAGCTTTCTTT. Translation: CASSPGGVMNTEAFF.

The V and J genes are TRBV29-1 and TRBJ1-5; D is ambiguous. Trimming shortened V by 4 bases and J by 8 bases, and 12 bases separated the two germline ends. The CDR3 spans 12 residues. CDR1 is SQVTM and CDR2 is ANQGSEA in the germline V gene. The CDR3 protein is CSVAEGREPQHF. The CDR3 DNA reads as TGCAGCGTTGCCGAGGGCCGGGAGCCCCAGCATTTT. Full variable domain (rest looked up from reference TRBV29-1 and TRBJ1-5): SAVISQKPSRDICQRGTSLTIQCQVDSQVTMMFWYRQQPGQSLTLIATANQGSEATYESGFVIDKFPISRPNLTFSTLTVSNMSPEDSSIYLCSVAEGREPQHFGDGTRLSIL.

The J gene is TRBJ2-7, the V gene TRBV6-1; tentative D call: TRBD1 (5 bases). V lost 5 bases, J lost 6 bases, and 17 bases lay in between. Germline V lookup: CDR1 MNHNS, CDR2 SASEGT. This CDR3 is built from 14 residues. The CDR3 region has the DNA TGTGCCAGCAGTCCCATCTCCCAGGGAAGCGAGCAGTACTTC. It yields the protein CASSPISQGSEQYF.

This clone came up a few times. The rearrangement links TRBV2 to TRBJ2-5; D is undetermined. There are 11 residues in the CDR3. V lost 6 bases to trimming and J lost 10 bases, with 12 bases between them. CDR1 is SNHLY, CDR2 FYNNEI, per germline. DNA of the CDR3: TGTGCCAGCAGCCTATCGCCCCTCCAGTACTTC. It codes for CASSLSPLQYF.

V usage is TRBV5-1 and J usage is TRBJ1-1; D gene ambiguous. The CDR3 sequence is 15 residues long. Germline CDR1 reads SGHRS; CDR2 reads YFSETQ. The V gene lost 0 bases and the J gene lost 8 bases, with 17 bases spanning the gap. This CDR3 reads CASSLAPHPAGEAFF. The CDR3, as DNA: TGCGCCAGCAGCTTGGCGCCCCACCCGGCGGGGGAAGCTTTCTTT.

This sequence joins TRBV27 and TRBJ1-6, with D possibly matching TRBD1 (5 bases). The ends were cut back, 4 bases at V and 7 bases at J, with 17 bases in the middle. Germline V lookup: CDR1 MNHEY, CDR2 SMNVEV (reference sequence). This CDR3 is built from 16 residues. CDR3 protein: CASSSQGSGPNSPLHF. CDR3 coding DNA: TGTGCCAGCAGTTCCCAGGGCTCTGGGCCCAATTCACCCCTCCACTTT.

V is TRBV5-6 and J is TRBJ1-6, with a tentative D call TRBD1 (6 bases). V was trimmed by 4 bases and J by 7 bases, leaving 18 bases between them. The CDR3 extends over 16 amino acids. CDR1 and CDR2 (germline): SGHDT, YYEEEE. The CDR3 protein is CASSPERTVWNSPLHF. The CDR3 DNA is TGTGCCAGCAGCCCCGAACGGACAGTTTGGAATTCACCCCTCCACTTT.

CDR3 nucleotides: TGCGCCAGCAGCTTGGTACAGGGTGCCGACGGGGAGCTGTTTTTT. Its protein product is CASSLVQGADGELFF. V and J are TRBV5-1 and TRBJ2-2, with a weak D call TRBD1 (6 bases). There are 15 residues in the CDR3. Trimming shortened V by 0 bases and J by 7 bases, and 13 bases separated the two germline ends. Germline V lookup: CDR1 SGHRS, CDR2 YFSETQ.